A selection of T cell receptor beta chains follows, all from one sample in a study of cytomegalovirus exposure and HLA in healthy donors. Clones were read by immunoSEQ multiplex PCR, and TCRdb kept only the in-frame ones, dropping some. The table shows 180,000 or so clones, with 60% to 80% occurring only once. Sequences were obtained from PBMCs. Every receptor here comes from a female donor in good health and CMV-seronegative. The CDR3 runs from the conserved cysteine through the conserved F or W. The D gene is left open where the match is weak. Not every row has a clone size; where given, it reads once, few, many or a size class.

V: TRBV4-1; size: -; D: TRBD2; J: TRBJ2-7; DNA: TGCGCCAGCAGCCGAGGACCGACTAGCGACTCCTACGAGCAGTACTTC; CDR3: CASSRGPTSDSYEQYF
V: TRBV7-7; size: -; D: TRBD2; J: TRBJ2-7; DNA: TGTGCCAGCAGCAAGGGACTAGCGGGGGGGAACTCCTACGAGCAGTACTTC; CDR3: CASSKGLAGGNSYEQYF
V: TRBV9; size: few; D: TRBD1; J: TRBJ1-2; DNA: TGTGCCAGCAGCGAGGACAGGGGTCGTAACAACTATGGCTACACCTTC; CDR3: CASSEDRGRNNYGYTF
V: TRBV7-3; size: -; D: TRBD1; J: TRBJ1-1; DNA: TGTGCCAGCAGCATACAGGGGTCCACTGAAGCTTTCTTT; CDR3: CASSIQGSTEAFF
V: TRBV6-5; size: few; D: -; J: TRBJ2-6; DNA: TGTGCCAGCAGTTACCCACCGGGCTCTGGGGCCAACGTCCTGACTTTC; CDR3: CASSYPPGSGANVLTF
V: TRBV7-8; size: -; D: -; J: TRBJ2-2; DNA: TGTGCCAGCTCCCTTAGGGGGAACACCGGGGAGCTGTTTTTT; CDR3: CASSLRGNTGELFF
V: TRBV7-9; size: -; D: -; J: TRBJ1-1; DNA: TGTGCCAGCAGCTTAACATTCAGTAACACTGAAGCTTTCTTT; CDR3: CASSLTFSNTEAFF
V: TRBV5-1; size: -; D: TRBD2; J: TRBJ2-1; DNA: TGCGCCAGCAGCTTGGTGGGACTAGCGCCGGATGAGCAGTTCTTC; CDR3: CASSLVGLAPDEQFF
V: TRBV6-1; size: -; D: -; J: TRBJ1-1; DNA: TGTGCCAGCACGACAACAAGAAACACTGAAGCTTTCTTT; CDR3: CASTTTRNTEAFF
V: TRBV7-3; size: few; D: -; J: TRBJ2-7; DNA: TGTGCCAGCAGCCCAGGGGGGACCTACGAGCAGTACTTC; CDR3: CASSPGGTYEQYF
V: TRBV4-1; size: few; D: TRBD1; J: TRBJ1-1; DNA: TGCGCCAGCAGGCGGACAGGGGAAACTGAAGCTTTCTTT; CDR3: CASRRTGETEAFF
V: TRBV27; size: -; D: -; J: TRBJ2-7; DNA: TGTGCCAGCAGTTTTTCGGGAGTGGGCTACGAGCAGTACTTC; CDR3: CASSFSGVGYEQYF
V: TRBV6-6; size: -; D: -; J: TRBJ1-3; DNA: TGTGCCAGCGGACAATTATTTTCTGGAAACACCATATATTTT; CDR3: CASGQLFSGNTIYF
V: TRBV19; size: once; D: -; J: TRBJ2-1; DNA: TGTGCCAGTACCATGGGACTTCACAATGAGCAGTTCTTC; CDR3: CASTMGLHNEQFF
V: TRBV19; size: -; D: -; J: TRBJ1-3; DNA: TGTGCCAGTAGTAGGGCACGCTCTGGAAACACCATATATTTT; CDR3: CASSRARSGNTIYF
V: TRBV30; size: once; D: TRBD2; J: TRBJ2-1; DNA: TGTGCCTGGAGTCCCCTAGCGGGAGGGGAGCAGTTCTTC; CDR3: CAWSPLAGGEQFF
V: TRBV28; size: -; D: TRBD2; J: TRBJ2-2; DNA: TGTGCCAGCAACAGCGGGGGCGCTCAGAACACCGGGGAGCTGTTTTTT; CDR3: CASNSGGAQNTGELFF
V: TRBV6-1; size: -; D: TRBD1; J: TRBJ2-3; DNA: TGTGCCAGCAGTGTACAGGGGATAAGCACAGATACGCAGTATTTT; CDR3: CASSVQGISTDTQYF
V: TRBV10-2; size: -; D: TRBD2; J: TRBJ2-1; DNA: TGCGCCAGCAGCGCCGGGACTAGCGGTTACAATGAGCAGTTCTTC; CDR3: CASSAGTSGYNEQFF
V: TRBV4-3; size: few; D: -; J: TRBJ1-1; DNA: TGCGCCAGCAGCCAAGATACCGGAGAGAACACTGAAGCTTTCTTT; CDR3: CASSQDTGENTEAFF
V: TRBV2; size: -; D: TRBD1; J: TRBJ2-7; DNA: TGTGCCAGCAGTCTCGACAGGGGGGCCTACGAGCAGTACTTC; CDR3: CASSLDRGAYEQYF
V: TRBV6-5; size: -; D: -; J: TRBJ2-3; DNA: TGTGCCAGCAGTTATGGGCAGGCTTTAGATACGCAGTATTTT; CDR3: CASSYGQALDTQYF
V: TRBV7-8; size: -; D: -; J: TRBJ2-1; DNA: TGTGCCAGCAGCTTAGATCTGGGGCAGAATGAGCAGTTCTTC; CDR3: CASSLDLGQNEQFF
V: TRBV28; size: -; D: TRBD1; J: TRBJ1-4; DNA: TGTGCCAGCAGTTTAGACAGGGGAACTAATGAAAAACTGTTTTTT; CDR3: CASSLDRGTNEKLFF
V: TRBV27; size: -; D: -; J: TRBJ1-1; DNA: TGTGCCAGCAGTTTCATCGCCAGGGGTAGGGAAGCTTTCTTT; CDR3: CASSFIARGREAFF
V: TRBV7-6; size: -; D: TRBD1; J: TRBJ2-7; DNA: TGTGCCAGCAGCGCACAAGGTACAGGGGGCGGCCCTCACGAGCAGTACTTC; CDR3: CASSAQGTGGGPHEQYF
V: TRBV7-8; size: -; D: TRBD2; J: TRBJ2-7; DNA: TGTGCCAGCAGCTCCAGCGGGGACGAGCAGTACTTC; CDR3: CASSSSGDEQYF
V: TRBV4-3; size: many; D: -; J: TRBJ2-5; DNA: TGCGCCAGCAGCCAAGACACAGGGAAAGAGACCCAGTACTTC; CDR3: CASSQDTGKETQYF